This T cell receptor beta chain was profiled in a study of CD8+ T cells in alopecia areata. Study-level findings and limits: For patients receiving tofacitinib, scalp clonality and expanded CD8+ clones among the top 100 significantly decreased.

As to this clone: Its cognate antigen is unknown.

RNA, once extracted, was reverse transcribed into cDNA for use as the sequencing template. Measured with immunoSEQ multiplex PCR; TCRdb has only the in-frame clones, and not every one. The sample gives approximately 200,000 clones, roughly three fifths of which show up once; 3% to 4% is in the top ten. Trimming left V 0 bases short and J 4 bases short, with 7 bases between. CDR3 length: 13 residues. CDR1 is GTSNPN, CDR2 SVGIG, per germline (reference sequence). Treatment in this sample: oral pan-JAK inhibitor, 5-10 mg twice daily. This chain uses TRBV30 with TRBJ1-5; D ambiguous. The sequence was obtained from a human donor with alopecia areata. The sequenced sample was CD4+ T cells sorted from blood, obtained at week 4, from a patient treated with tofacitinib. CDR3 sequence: CAWSVQQNQPQHF. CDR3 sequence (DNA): TGTGCCTGGAGTGTACAGCAAAATCAGCCCCAGCATTTT.